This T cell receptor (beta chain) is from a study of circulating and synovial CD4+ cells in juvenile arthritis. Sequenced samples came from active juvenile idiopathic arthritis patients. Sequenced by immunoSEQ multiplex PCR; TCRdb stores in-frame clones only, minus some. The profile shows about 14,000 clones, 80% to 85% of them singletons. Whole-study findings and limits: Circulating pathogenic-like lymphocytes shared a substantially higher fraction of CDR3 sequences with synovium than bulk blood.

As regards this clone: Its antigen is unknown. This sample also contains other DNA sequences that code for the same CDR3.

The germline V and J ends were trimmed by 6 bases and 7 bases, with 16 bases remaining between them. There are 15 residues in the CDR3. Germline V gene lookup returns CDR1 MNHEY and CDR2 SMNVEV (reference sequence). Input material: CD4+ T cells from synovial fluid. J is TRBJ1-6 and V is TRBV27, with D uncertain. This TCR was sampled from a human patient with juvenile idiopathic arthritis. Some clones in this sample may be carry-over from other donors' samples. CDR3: CASSPGGGGNSPLHF. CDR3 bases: TGTGCCAGCAGCCCGGGCGGAGGCGGCAATTCACCCCTCCACTTT.